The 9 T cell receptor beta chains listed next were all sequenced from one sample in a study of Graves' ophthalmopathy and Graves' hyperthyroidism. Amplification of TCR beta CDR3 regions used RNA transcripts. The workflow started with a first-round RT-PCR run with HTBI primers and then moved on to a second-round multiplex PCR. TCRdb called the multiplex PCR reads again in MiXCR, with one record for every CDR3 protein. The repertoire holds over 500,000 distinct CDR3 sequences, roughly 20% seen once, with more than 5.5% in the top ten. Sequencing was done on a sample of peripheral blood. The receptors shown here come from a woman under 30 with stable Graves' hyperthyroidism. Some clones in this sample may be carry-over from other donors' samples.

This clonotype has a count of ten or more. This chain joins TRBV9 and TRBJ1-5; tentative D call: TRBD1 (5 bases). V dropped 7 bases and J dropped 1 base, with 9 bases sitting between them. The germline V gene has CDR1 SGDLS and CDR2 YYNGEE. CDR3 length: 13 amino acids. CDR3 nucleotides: TGTGCCAGCGGCGACAGAAGCAATCAGCCCCAGCATTTT. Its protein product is CASGDRSNQPQHF. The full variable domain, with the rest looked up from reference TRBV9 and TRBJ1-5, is DSGVTQTPKHLITATGQRVTLRCSPRSGDLSVYWYQQSLDQGLQFLIQYYNGEERAKGNILERFSAQQFPDLHSELNLSSLELGDSALYFCASGDRSNQPQHFGDGTRLSIL.

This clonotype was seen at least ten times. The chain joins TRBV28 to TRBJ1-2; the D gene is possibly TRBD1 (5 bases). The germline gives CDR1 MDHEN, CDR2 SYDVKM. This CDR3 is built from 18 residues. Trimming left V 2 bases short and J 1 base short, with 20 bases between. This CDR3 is CASSLHSGQGERNYGYTF. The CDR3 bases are TGTGCCAGCAGTTTACATTCGGGGCAGGGAGAGCGTAACTATGGCTACACCTTC.

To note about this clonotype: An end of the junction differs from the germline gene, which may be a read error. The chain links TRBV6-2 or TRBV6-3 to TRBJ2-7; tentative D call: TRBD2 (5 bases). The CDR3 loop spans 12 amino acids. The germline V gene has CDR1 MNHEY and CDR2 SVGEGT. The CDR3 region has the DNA TGCGCCAGCGGTCGCGGTAACTACGAGCAGTACTTC. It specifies CASGRGNYEQYF.

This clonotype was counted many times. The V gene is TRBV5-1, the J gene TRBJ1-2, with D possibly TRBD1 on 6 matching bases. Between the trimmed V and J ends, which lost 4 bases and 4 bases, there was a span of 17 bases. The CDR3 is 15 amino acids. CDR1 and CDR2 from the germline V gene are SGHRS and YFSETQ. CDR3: CASSNGGGQGYGYTF. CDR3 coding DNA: TGCGCCAGCAGCAATGGAGGGGGGCAGGGCTATGGCTACACCTTC.

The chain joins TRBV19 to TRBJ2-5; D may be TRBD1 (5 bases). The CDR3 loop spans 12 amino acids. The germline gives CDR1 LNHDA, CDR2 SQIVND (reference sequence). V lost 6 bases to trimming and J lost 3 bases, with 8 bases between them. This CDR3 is CASRGREETQYF. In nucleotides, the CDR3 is TGTGCCAGTAGGGGCAGGGAAGAGACCCAGTACTTC.

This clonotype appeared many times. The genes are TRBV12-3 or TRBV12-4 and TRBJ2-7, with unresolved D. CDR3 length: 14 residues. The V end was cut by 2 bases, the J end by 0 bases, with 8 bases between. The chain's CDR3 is CASSLKGRSYEQYF. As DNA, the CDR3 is TGTGCCAGCAGTTTAAAGGGCCGCTCCTACGAGCAGTACTTC.

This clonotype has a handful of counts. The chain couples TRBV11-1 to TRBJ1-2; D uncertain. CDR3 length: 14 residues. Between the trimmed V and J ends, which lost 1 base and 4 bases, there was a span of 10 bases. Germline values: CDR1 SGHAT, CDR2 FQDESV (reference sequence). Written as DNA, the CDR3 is TGTGCCAGCAGCTTAGAACAGACGACCTATGGCTACACCTTC. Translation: CASSLEQTTYGYTF.

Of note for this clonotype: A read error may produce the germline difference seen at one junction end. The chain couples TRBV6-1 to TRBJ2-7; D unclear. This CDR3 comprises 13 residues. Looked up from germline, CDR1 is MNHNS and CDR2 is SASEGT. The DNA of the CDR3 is TGTACCAGCAGTGTTTTGCAACTCTCCGAGCAGTACTTC. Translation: CTSSVLQLSEQYF.

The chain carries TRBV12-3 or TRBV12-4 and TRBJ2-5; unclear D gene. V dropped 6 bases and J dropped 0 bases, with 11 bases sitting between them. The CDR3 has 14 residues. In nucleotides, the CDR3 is TGTGCCAGCAGACTGCGACTGAACCAAGAGACCCAGTACTTC. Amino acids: CASRLRLNQETQYF.